Each of the 27 T cell receptor beta chains below was sequenced from the same sample in a study of cytomegalovirus exposure and HLA in healthy donors. PCR employed 60 Vbeta and 13 Jbeta primers. Some clones are missing from TCRdb's copy, which holds only in-frame ones; the method was immunoSEQ multiplex PCR. The sample has about 75,000 clones; around 80% are singletons. Sequencing was done on a sample of PBMCs. The origin of the receptors is a man aged 18-30 years in good health and CMV-seronegative.

The gene calls are TRBV5-1 and TRBJ2-6; D gene ambiguous. The V end lost 4 bases, the J end lost 0 bases, and 8 bases lay between the germline ends. There are 15 residues in the CDR3. Per germline, CDR1 SGHRS and CDR2 YFSETQ. The CDR3 here is CASSLTVSGANVLTF. CDR3 coding DNA: TGCGCCAGCAGCCTAACAGTCTCTGGGGCCAACGTCCTGACTTTC.

The rearrangement links TRBV7-9 to TRBJ1-2, with TRBD1 identical over 8 bases. Germline-derived CDR1 and CDR2 are SEHNR and FQNEAQ (reference sequence). The junction had 4 bases not matched to a gene; V was cut back by 6 bases and J by 4 bases. The CDR3 loop spans 13 amino acids. The CDR3 DNA sequence: TGTGCCAGCAGGGGGACAGGCCCCTATGGCTACACCTTC. It is translated as CASRGTGPYGYTF. Variable domain in full (rest from reference TRBV7-9 and TRBJ1-2): DTGVSQNPRHKITKRGQNVTFRCDPISEHNRLYWYRQTLGQGPEFLTYFQNEAQLEKSRLLSDRFSAERPKGSFSTLEIQRTEQGDSAMYLCASRGTGPYGYTFGSGTRLTVV.

This clone has a single count. The V and J genes are TRBV5-1 and TRBJ1-4; TRBD1 aligns across 8 bases. The CDR3 runs to 19 residues. In germline, CDR1 is SGHRS, CDR2 YFSETQ. V lost 5 bases, J lost 6 bases, and 21 bases stayed unmatched. In DNA, the CDR3 is TGCGCCAGCAGTTCCGAAGGAAGAGGGTACAGGGGGGAGGATGAAAAACTGTTTTTT. The encoded protein is CASSSEGRGYRGEDEKLFF.

This chain joins TRBV2 and TRBJ1-5, with 7 bases matching TRBD1. Germline V lookup: CDR1 SNHLY, CDR2 FYNNEI. Unmatched junction bases numbered 3, after V lost 6 bases and J lost 4 bases. CDR3 length equals 13 residues. CDR3 in DNA: TGTGCCAGCAGGGCGGACAGGAATCAGCCCCAGCATTTT. Encoded protein: CASRADRNQPQHF. The whole variable domain, filled in from reference TRBV2 and TRBJ1-5, reads EPEVTQTPSHQVTQMGQEVILRCVPISNHLYFYWYRQILGQKVEFLVSFYNNEISEKSEIFDDQFSVERPDGSNFTLKIRSTKLEDSAMYFCASRADRNQPQHFGDGTRLSIL.

As to this clone: Other DNA sequences in this specimen translate into the identical CDR3. CDR3: CASSPETRGTEAFF. In nucleotides, the CDR3 is TGTGCCAGCAGTCCGGAGACCCGAGGGACTGAAGCTTTCTTT. The J gene is TRBJ1-1, the V gene TRBV6-5, with no clear D. The length of the CDR3 is 14 residues. V lost 5 bases, J lost 5 bases, and 15 bases lay in between. Germline values: CDR1 MNHEY, CDR2 SVGAGI.

The chain joins TRBV6-1 to TRBJ1-4, with 11 bases aligning to TRBD1. The length of the CDR3 is 14 residues. V lost 6 bases to trimming and J lost 5 bases; unmatched junction nucleotides: 2. Germline V lookup: CDR1 MNHNS, CDR2 SASEGT. This CDR3 is CASSWDRGNEKLFF. CDR3 nucleotide sequence: TGTGCCAGCAGCTGGGACAGGGGGAATGAAAAACTGTTTTTT.

The V and J genes are TRBV7-3 and TRBJ1-1; D gene uncertain. CDR1 and CDR2 (germline): SGHTA, FQGTGA. V lost 2 bases and J 1 base, leaving 8 bases between the germline ends. The CDR3 extends over 14 amino acids. CDR3 amino acids: CASSLWAGNTEAFF. As DNA, the CDR3 is TGTGCCAGCAGCTTATGGGCGGGGAACACTGAAGCTTTCTTT.

V gene TRBV29-1 combines with J gene TRBJ2-5; D call uncertain. The CDR3 totals 11 residues. Germline V CDR1 and CDR2: SQVTM, ANQGSEA. The germline V and J ends were trimmed by 5 bases and 5 bases, with 9 bases remaining between them. CDR3 DNA: TGCAGCGTTCGGGTCCACGAGACCCAGTACTTC. Translated: CSVRVHETQYF.

The chain links TRBV7-2 to TRBJ1-1; unclear D gene. V lost 2 bases, J lost 0 bases, and 13 bases lay in between. Germline-derived CDR1 and CDR2 are SGHTA and FQGNSA. The CDR3 length is 16 residues. The CDR3 sequence: CASSLLPWHMNTEAFF. DNA for the CDR3: TGTGCCAGCAGCTTACTTCCCTGGCACATGAACACTGAAGCTTTCTTT.

The chain joins TRBV10-3 to TRBJ2-2; 7 bases fit TRBD1. V was pared by 4 bases and J by 6 bases, with 2 bases of the junction left unmatched. CDR1 is ENHRY, CDR2 SYGVKD, per germline. CDR3 length: 13 amino acids. CDR3 amino acids: CAISGQGAGELFF. The CDR3 coding sequence is TGTGCCATCAGTGGACAGGGAGCCGGGGAGCTGTTTTTT.

The chain is built from TRBV9 and TRBJ2-3, with a tentative D call TRBD2 (6 bases). The CDR3 has 16 amino acids. Germline assignment: CDR1 SGDLS and CDR2 YYNGEE. Trimming cost V 0 bases and J 0 bases, with 11 bases left between them. In DNA form, the CDR3 reads TGTGCCAGCAGCGTAGAGGCACGGGGGAGCACAGATACGCAGTATTTT. Its protein is CASSVEARGSTDTQYF.

The rearrangement links TRBV5-6 to TRBJ1-2, with D perhaps matching TRBD1 (6 bases). The CDR3 is 13 residues long. Looked up from germline, CDR1 is SGHDT and CDR2 is YYEEEE. V was trimmed by 4 bases and J by 4 bases, leaving 11 bases between them. CDR3 nucleotides: TGTGCCAGCAGCGTGGACAGAGCCTATGGCTACACCTTC. Translation gives CASSVDRAYGYTF.

This chain connects TRBV7-9 to TRBJ1-2; the D gene is possibly TRBD1 (6 bases). The ends were cut back, 0 bases at V and 4 bases at J, with 6 bases in the middle. The CDR3 length is 13 residues. Germline loops: CDR1 SEHNR, CDR2 FQNEAQ (reference sequence). This CDR3 is CASSLARGYGYTF. The DNA of the CDR3 is TGTGCCAGCAGCTTAGCCAGGGGCTATGGCTACACCTTC.

The DNA of the CDR3 is TGTGCCAGCAGTGGACAGGGGCCGACCTACGAGCAGTACTTC. The encoded protein is CASSGQGPTYEQYF. V and J are TRBV2 and TRBJ2-7, with 8 bases fitting TRBD1. Trimming cost V 4 bases and J 2 bases; bases outside gene matches: 4. The CDR3 extends over 14 amino acids. From germline, CDR1 is SNHLY and CDR2 FYNNEI.

This chain joins TRBV27 and TRBJ2-7; no reliable D call. This CDR3 comprises 12 residues. The germline gives CDR1 MNHEY, CDR2 SMNVEV (reference sequence). V lost 4 bases to trimming and J lost 2 bases, with 6 bases between them. In DNA, the CDR3 is TGTGCCAGCAGTTCCTCCCCCTACGAGCAGTACTTC. It encodes CASSSSPYEQYF.

CDR3 sequence (DNA): TGTGCCAGCAGCGTGGGGGGTGTTGGGGCCTACGAGCAGTACTTC. This codes for CASSVGGVGAYEQYF. The rearrangement links TRBV9 to TRBJ2-7, with D possibly TRBD2 on 6 matching bases. Germline values: CDR1 SGDLS, CDR2 YYNGEE. The CDR3 runs to 15 residues. V was pared by 2 bases and J by 2 bases, with 14 bases between.

V gene TRBV28 combines with J gene TRBJ2-3; 10 nucleotides agree with TRBD2. Losses at the gene ends were 5 bases for V and 2 bases for J; bases not matched to a gene: 10. CDR1 MDHEN and CDR2 SYDVKM come from the germline V gene. The CDR3 is 17 residues long. For the CDR3, the DNA is TGTGCCAGCAGTCCAACCGGACTAGCGGCCATCACAGATACGCAGTATTTT. Its translation is CASSPTGLAAITDTQYF. Using reference TRBV28 and TRBJ2-3 for the parts outside the CDR3, the full variable domain is DVKVTQSSRYLVKRTGEKVFLECVQDMDHENMFWYRQDPGLGLRLIYFSYDVKMKEKGDIPEGYSVSREKKERFSLILESASTNQTSMYLCASSPTGLAAITDTQYFGPGTRLTVL.

The V gene is TRBV7-2, the J gene TRBJ2-7; TRBD1 is a possible D gene (5 bases). This CDR3 is 13 amino acids long. From germline, CDR1 is SGHTA and CDR2 FQGNSA. V lost 6 bases and J lost 1, with 10 bases in between. CDR3 sequence: CASSSDRSYEQYF. The CDR3 DNA reads as TGTGCCAGCAGTTCAGACAGATCCTACGAGCAGTACTTC. Full variable domain (remainder filled in from reference TRBV7-2 and TRBJ2-7): GAGVSQSPSNKVTEKGKDVELRCDPISGHTALYWYRQSLGQGLEFLIYFQGNSAPDKSGLPSDRFSAERTGGSVSTLTIQRTQQEDSAVYLCASSSDRSYEQYFGPGTRLTVT.

This rearrangement joins TRBV5-1 to TRBJ1-5, with D perhaps TRBD1 (5 bases). Trimming cost V 0 bases and J 10 bases, with 14 bases left between them. The CDR3 has 14 residues. CDR1 is SGHRS, CDR2 YFSETQ, per germline. The CDR3 nucleotides are TGCGCCAGCAGCTTGGAAGGTCAGGGCAATCCCCAGCATTTT. Residues: CASSLEGQGNPQHF. The entire variable domain, with the rest obtained from reference TRBV5-1 and TRBJ1-5, is as follows: KAGVTQTPRYLIKTRGQQVTLSCSPISGHRSVSWYQQTPGQGLQFLFEYFSETQRNKGNFPGRFSGRQFSNSRSEMNVSTLELGDSALYLCASSLEGQGNPQHFGDGTRLSIL.

The chain recombines TRBV2 with TRBJ1-4; 8 nucleotides line up with TRBD1. Germline assignment: CDR1 SNHLY and CDR2 FYNNEI. This CDR3 has 12 residues. V shed 6 bases, J shed 10 bases, and the junction held 4 bases outside the gene matches. CDR3 in DNA: TGTGCCAGCAGGACAGACAGGGGAAAACTGTTTTTT. It yields the protein CASRTDRGKLFF.

The chain joins TRBV28 to TRBJ2-5, with TRBD1 matching 10 bases. The CDR3 totals 16 residues. Trimming cost V 2 bases and J 4 bases; bases outside gene matches: 7. Germline V CDR1 and CDR2: MDHEN, SYDVKM. The CDR3 region has the DNA TGTGCCAGCAGTTTAATGGGACAGGGGTTTGGAGAGACCCAGTACTTC. This sequence encodes CASSLMGQGFGETQYF.

This clone was observed a handful of times. The chain carries TRBV6-5 and TRBJ1-3; unclear D gene. Trimming stripped 5 bases from V and 4 bases from J, with 15 bases between. The germline V gene has CDR1 MNHEY and CDR2 SVGAGI. This CDR3 comprises 15 residues. The CDR3 sequence: CASSKSQHWGNTIYF. The DNA of the CDR3 is TGTGCCAGCAGTAAATCTCAACATTGGGGAAACACCATATATTTT.

This chain joins TRBV6-5 and TRBJ1-2, with D perhaps TRBD1 (6 bases). Germline V CDR1 and CDR2: MNHEY, SVGAGI. V was trimmed by 4 bases and J by 6 bases, leaving 12 bases between them. The CDR3 spans 13 residues. CDR3 sequence: CASSFSGAHGYTF. CDR3 nucleotides: TGTGCCAGCAGTTTTTCAGGGGCTCATGGCTACACCTTC.

The chain combines TRBV6-1 with TRBJ2-1; D is unclear. Trimming removed 8 bases at V and 0 bases at J, with 8 bases between. Germline CDR1 reads MNHNS; CDR2 reads SASEGT. CDR3 length: 13 residues. CDR3 region: CASSVRSYNEQFF. CDR3 sequence (DNA): TGTGCCAGCTCCGTGCGCTCCTACAATGAGCAGTTCTTC.

The chain recombines TRBV4-1 with TRBJ2-3; maybe TRBD2 (6 bases). The V gene lost 0 bases and the J gene lost 8 bases, with 21 bases spanning the gap. Looked up from germline, CDR1 is MGHRA and CDR2 is YSYEKL. This CDR3 is 17 amino acids long. CDR3: CASSQDGSSVGPGTQYF. The CDR3 DNA reads as TGCGCCAGCAGCCAAGATGGATCTAGCGTAGGGCCGGGTACGCAGTATTTT.

The chain recombines TRBV15 with TRBJ2-1; 7 nucleotides align to TRBD2. V lost 3 bases and J lost 3; bases outside the gene matches: 8. Germline CDR1 reads LNHNV; CDR2 reads YYDKDF (reference sequence). This CDR3 contains 16 residues. CDR3 nucleotide sequence: TGTGCCACCAGCAGGCTTTTAAGCGGGAACTACAATGAGCAGTTCTTC. This codes for CATSRLLSGNYNEQFF.

This chain connects TRBV7-9 to TRBJ2-1, with no clear D. CDR1 is SEHNR and CDR2 is FQNEAQ in the germline V gene (reference sequence). The CDR3 runs 12 residues. V was pared by 7 bases and J by 9 bases, with 13 bases between. CDR3 in DNA: TGTGCCAGCACCCTTGGCAGTGGTGAGCAGTTCTTC. Protein product: CASTLGSGEQFF. The whole variable domain, remainder taken from reference TRBV7-9 and TRBJ2-1, is DTGVSQNPRHKITKRGQNVTFRCDPISEHNRLYWYRQTLGQGPEFLTYFQNEAQLEKSRLLSDRFSAERPKGSFSTLEIQRTEQGDSAMYLCASTLGSGEQFFGPGTRLTVL.